Shown below are 5 T cell receptor beta chains from a single sample sequenced in a study of blood T cell repertoires in COVID-19. Profiled with immunoSEQ multiplex PCR; TCRdb holds only in-frame clones, not every one. The table has about 190,000 clones, roughly 80% seen once. The sequenced material came from peripheral blood. These receptors were collected from a woman aged 50 to 60 with acute or convalescent COVID-19.

This sequence joins TRBV3-1 (or the pseudogene TRBV3-2) and TRBJ2-7; TRBD1 is a possible D gene (7 bases). This CDR3 spans 15 amino acids. The V end lost 0 bases, the J end lost 6 bases, and 15 bases lay between the germline ends. CDR1 is LGHDT, CDR2 YNNKEL, per germline (reference sequence). DNA of the CDR3: TGTGCCAGCAGCCAAGATTTCCAGGGGGGTGCCGAGCAGTACTTC. This gives the protein CASSQDFQGGAEQYF.

This clone was observed a handful of times. This rearrangement joins TRBV27 to TRBJ2-3, with D unclear. CDR1 is MNHEY, CDR2 SMNVEV, per germline (reference sequence). This CDR3 has 15 amino acids. Between the trimmed V and J ends, which lost 5 bases and 5 bases, there was a span of 17 bases. This CDR3 is CASSPWKGEKDTQYF. In DNA form, the CDR3 reads TGTGCCAGCAGTCCTTGGAAAGGAGAGAAAGATACGCAGTATTTT.

The chain joins TRBV23-1 to TRBJ1-2, with 10 bases that match TRBD1. Being an ORF, TRBV23-1 has a function that is uncertain. This CDR3 comprises 15 residues. Germline trimming cut 4 bases from V and 8 bases from J; bases unmatched to any gene: 10. The CDR3 coding sequence is TGCGCCAGCAGTCTTCCGGGACAGGGGACAGGGGGCTACACCTTC. It codes for CASSLPGQGTGGYTF.

The chain recombines TRBV30 with TRBJ1-5, with TRBD1 identical over 7 bases. Germline V gene sequence: CDR1 GTSNPN, CDR2 SVGIG (reference sequence). This CDR3 has 15 amino acids. With 0 bases clipped from V and 3 bases from J, the junction kept 5 bases outside the gene matches. CDR3 nucleotide sequence: TGTGCCTGGAGTGTAGAGGGGGCTACCAATCAGCCCCAGCATTTT. Protein: CAWSVEGATNQPQHF.

This clone is medium-sized. The V call is TRBV9, the J call TRBJ2-5; D uncertain. From germline, CDR1 is SGDLS and CDR2 YYNGEE. The CDR3 is 13 amino acids. V lost 4 bases and J 5 bases, leaving 12 bases between the germline ends. The chain's CDR3 is CASSPSREETQYF. CDR3 nucleotide sequence: TGTGCCAGCAGCCCGAGTAGAGAGGAGACCCAGTACTTC. The full variable domain, with the rest looked up from reference TRBV9 and TRBJ2-5, is DSGVTQTPKHLITATGQRVTLRCSPRSGDLSVYWYQQSLDQGLQFLIQYYNGEERAKGNILERFSAQQFPDLHSELNLSSLELGDSALYFCASSPSREETQYFGPGTRLLVL.